The TCR beta chain under discussion was sequenced for a study of metastatic and nonmetastatic thyroid tumors. In the study overall: Repertoire comparison spanned blood and tumor or nodule tissue of malignant and benign thyroid patients.

Study-wide points: It was reported that TCR beta diversity was significantly higher in malignant thyroid tumors than benign nodules, in blood and tumor.

Patients were all untreated before their thyroid surgery. TCRdb recomputed clones from the PCR reads via MiXCR. The table lists about 92,000 clones, about 15% of them singletons, with 3.6% in the top ten. The CDR3 has 13 amino acids. Germline V lookup: CDR1 SEHNR, CDR2 FQNEAQ (reference sequence). A note on this clone: Its antigen is unknown. A junction boundary mismatches the germline segment, possibly from a read error.

The clonotype originates from a female donor with papillary thyroid cancer or a benign thyroid nodule (not recorded which). Some clones in this sample may be carry-over from other donors' samples. V and J are TRBV7-9 and TRBJ2-7; D gene uncertain. The sequenced sample was blood. CDR3 in DNA: TGTGTCAGCAGCTTAACTGACTCCTACGAGCAGTACTTC. Its translation is CVSSLTDSYEQYF.